These 14 T cell receptor beta chains share one sample of origin, sequenced in a study of T-cell memory formation after mild COVID-19. One entry per CDR3 protein, called by TCRdb with MiXCR from the 5' RACE reads. The sample has 280,000 or so distinct CDR3 sequences, about a sixth seen once. The source material was PBMCs or a T cell subset sorted from them (not recorded which). Every receptor here comes from a man aged 18 to 30 who had mild COVID-19 (a few samples of this study predate the infection). Cell type and time point are not known.

The chain links TRBV28 to TRBJ2-6; 7 bases map to TRBD1. CDR1 is MDHEN, CDR2 SYDVKM, per germline. Unmatched junction bases numbered 4, after V lost 8 bases and J lost 3 bases. The CDR3 is 14 residues long. The CDR3 here is CASGQAFGANVLTF. The CDR3, as DNA: TGTGCCAGCGGACAGGCCTTTGGGGCCAACGTCCTGACTTTC.

This clonotype was picked up many times. The V and J genes are TRBV5-5 and TRBJ2-1; no clear D gene. CDR3 length: 12 amino acids. Germline values: CDR1 SGHKS, CDR2 YYEKEE (reference sequence). V dropped 2 bases and J dropped 8 bases, with 8 bases sitting between them. CDR3 in DNA: TGTGCCAGCAGCTTTAGAGTAGATGAGCAGTTCTTC. This codes for CASSFRVDEQFF. The full variable domain, with the rest looked up from reference TRBV5-5 and TRBJ2-1, is DAGVTQSPTHLIKTRGQQVTLRCSPISGHKSVSWYQQVLGQGPQFIFQYYEKEERGRGNFPDRFSARQFPNYSSELNVNALLLGDSALYLCASSFRVDEQFFGPGTRLTVL.

This chain connects TRBV6-2 or TRBV6-3 to TRBJ2-7, with D perhaps TRBD1 or TRBD2 (5 bases each). The CDR3 extends over 14 amino acids. Trimming took off 5 bases at V and 6 bases at J, with 17 bases between the two ends. Per germline, CDR1 MNHEY and CDR2 SVGEGT. The CDR3 is CASSHRPRGSEQYV. The CDR3 nucleotides are TGTGCCAGCAGTCACAGGCCCAGAGGGAGCGAGCAGTACGTC.

This chain links TRBV6-2 or TRBV6-3 with TRBJ1-1, with a possible D match to TRBD1 (6 bases). CDR3 length: 15 residues. CDR1 MNHEY and CDR2 SVGEGT come from the germline V gene. V dropped 7 bases and J dropped 1 base, with 16 bases sitting between them. In nucleotides, the CDR3 is TGTGCCAGCACCAAGGGGGGGGCGGCGAACACTGAAGCTTTCTTT. Protein sequence: CASTKGGAANTEAFF.

The V call is TRBV2, the J call TRBJ2-1; perhaps TRBD1 as D (6 bases). The CDR3 spans 15 residues. Germline values: CDR1 SNHLY, CDR2 FYNNEI. V was shortened by 5 bases and J by 3 bases, with 14 bases between the two germline ends. The CDR3 here is CASSPQGIFYNEQFF. CDR3 bases: TGTGCCAGCAGTCCTCAGGGGATTTTCTACAATGAGCAGTTCTTC.

This clonotype was counted only a few times. J is TRBJ2-1 and V is TRBV5-1, with 11 nucleotides matching TRBD1. The CDR3 length is 14 residues. Trimming removed 4 bases from V and 6 bases from J; junction bases left unmatched: 3. The germline gives CDR1 SGHRS, CDR2 YFSETQ. This CDR3 is CASSRGQGVNEQFF. As DNA, the CDR3 is TGCGCCAGCAGCCGGGGACAGGGGGTCAATGAGCAGTTCTTC.

The chain combines TRBV12-3 or TRBV12-4 with TRBJ2-3; 10 bases agree with TRBD2. The junction had 8 bases not matched to a gene; V was cut back by 3 bases and J by 5 bases. CDR3 length: 16 residues. Here the CDR3 DNA reads TGTGCCAGCAGTTTGCCCCAGCGGGGGGGCATAGATACGCAGTATTTT. Its protein product is CASSLPQRGGIDTQYF.

The CDR3 reads CASSQSGGASRELFF. The DNA for the CDR3 is TGTGCCAGCAGCCAGAGCGGGGGGGCGTCCAGGGAGCTGTTTTTT. The chain links TRBV7-6 to TRBJ2-2, with 10 bases matching TRBD2. After removal of 5 bases from V and 9 bases from J, the junction contained 9 bases not matched to a gene. The length of the CDR3 is 15 residues. From germline, CDR1 is SGHVS and CDR2 FNYEAQ.

The rearrangement links TRBV2 to TRBJ2-5; D may be TRBD2 (5 bases). This CDR3 is 14 amino acids long. In germline, CDR1 is SNHLY, CDR2 FYNNEI. Trimming stripped 5 bases from V and 4 bases from J, with 14 bases between. DNA of the CDR3: TGTGCCAGCAGTTATAGTTATGGGAGAGAGACCCAGTACTTC. Amino acids: CASSYSYGRETQYF.

In its sample, this clonotype was seen a few times. The CDR3 spells CASTISTGEKLFF. CDR3 DNA sequence: TGCGCCAGCACCATCTCGACAGGTGAAAAACTGTTTTTT. This chain connects TRBV5-1 to TRBJ1-4; a possible D gene is TRBD1 (6 bases). The length of the CDR3 is 13 residues. Trimming pared 6 bases from V and 7 bases from J, leaving 13 bases between. Germline values: CDR1 SGHRS, CDR2 YFSETQ.

This clonotype turned up a few times. The chain links TRBV7-2 to TRBJ2-5; the D call may be TRBD1 or TRBD2 (7 bases each). Germline V gene lookup returns CDR1 SGHTA and CDR2 FQGNSA. This CDR3 region has 15 residues. The V and J ends lost 7 bases and 0 bases respectively, with 15 bases between them. The CDR3, as DNA: TGTGCCAGCATCCAGGGGGGGACGTACCAAGAGACCCAGTACTTC. Amino acids: CASIQGGTYQETQYF.

The chain couples TRBV7-6 to TRBJ1-5, with TRBD1 identical over 8 bases. The junction had 4 bases not matched to a gene; V was cut back by 5 bases and J by 7 bases. This CDR3 has 13 amino acids. The germline V gene has CDR1 SGHVS and CDR2 FNYEAQ. In DNA, the CDR3 is TGTGCCAGCAGCGTCGACAGGGGCCAGCCCCAGCATTTT. Translation gives CASSVDRGQPQHF.

V and J are TRBV5-1 and TRBJ1-6, with D tentatively TRBD1 (5 bases). Germline CDR1 SGHRS, CDR2 YFSETQ. V was cut by 0 bases and J by 8 bases, with 9 bases left in between. There are 14 residues in the CDR3. The CDR3 DNA is TGCGCCAGCAGCTTGGAGGGGCGGGATTCACCCCTCCACTTT. Encoded protein: CASSLEGRDSPLHF.

This clonotype occurred a few times. The V gene is TRBV29-1, the J gene TRBJ2-1, with 9 bases identical to TRBD2. Germline assignment: CDR1 SQVTM and CDR2 ANQGSEA. This CDR3 region has 14 residues. The V gene end was trimmed by 7 bases and the J gene end by 6 bases; junction bases not matched to a gene: 10. This chain's CDR3 is CSERAGGLANEQFF. The CDR3 nucleotides are TGCAGCGAAAGAGCGGGGGGCCTGGCCAATGAGCAGTTCTTC.